Each of the 10 T cell receptor beta chains below was sequenced from the same sample in a study of blood T cell repertoires in COVID-19. Repertoires were generated with immunoSEQ multiplex PCR, while TCRdb's copy carries only in-frame clones and drops some. The data hold about 140,000 clones, with just under 90% observed a single time. Sequencing used peripheral blood. These receptors all come from a woman aged 80 or over with acute or convalescent COVID-19.

This clone came up once. The V and J genes are TRBV2 and TRBJ1-2, with 11 bases aligning to TRBD1. V shed 4 bases and J 1 base; nucleotides not matched to a gene: 11. The germline CDR1 and CDR2 sequences are SNHLY and FYNNEI. There are 18 residues in the CDR3. CDR3 sequence: CASSVSGTGGKGNYGYTF. The CDR3 nucleotides are TGTGCCAGCAGTGTTTCCGGGACAGGGGGAAAGGGTAACTATGGCTACACCTTC.

The chain recombines TRBV29-1 with TRBJ2-3, with 7 bases aligning to TRBD1. The CDR3 extends over 13 amino acids. The junction had 9 bases not matched to a gene; V was cut back by 7 bases and J by 5 bases. Germline loops: CDR1 SQVTM, CDR2 ANQGSEA. The CDR3 DNA follows: TGCAGCGCCATGAGACAGGGTCTAGATACGCAGTATTTT. This sequence encodes CSAMRQGLDTQYF.

The chain combines TRBV5-1 with TRBJ2-7; a possible D gene is TRBD1 (6 bases). The germline V and J ends were trimmed by 1 base and 2 bases, with 13 bases remaining between them. Germline lookup yields CDR1 SGHRS and CDR2 YFSETQ. This CDR3 has 15 residues. This CDR3 is CASSLLAGEAYEQYF. For the CDR3, the DNA is TGCGCCAGCAGCTTGCTGGCAGGGGAAGCCTACGAGCAGTACTTC. The whole variable domain, filled in from reference TRBV5-1 and TRBJ2-7, reads KAGVTQTPRYLIKTRGQQVTLSCSPISGHRSVSWYQQTPGQGLQFLFEYFSETQRNKGNFPGRFSGRQFSNSRSEMNVSTLELGDSALYLCASSLLAGEAYEQYFGPGTRLTVT.

The chain combines TRBV7-2 with TRBJ2-1, with 7 bases identical to TRBD2. Per the germline V gene, CDR1 is SGHTA and CDR2 is FQGNSA. The CDR3 extends over 13 amino acids. The J segment lost 11 bases and the V segment lost 2 bases, leaving 6 bases of the junction unmatched. Written as DNA, the CDR3 is TGTGCCAGCAGCTTAAGTCCCGGGACTAAGCAGTTCTTC. This sequence encodes CASSLSPGTKQFF. The full variable domain, completed using reference TRBV7-2 and TRBJ2-1, is GAGVSQSPSNKVTEKGKDVELRCDPISGHTALYWYRQSLGQGLEFLIYFQGNSAPDKSGLPSDRFSAERTGGSVSTLTIQRTQQEDSAVYLCASSLSPGTKQFFGPGTRLTVL.

The chain is built from TRBV3-1 (or the pseudogene TRBV3-2) and TRBJ2-7; D is perhaps TRBD2 (6 bases). The CDR3 covers 15 residues. The germline V gene has CDR1 LGHDT and CDR2 YNNKEL (reference sequence). Trimming removed 3 bases from V and 1 base from J, with 13 bases in between. The CDR3 loop reads CASSHTGERSYEQYF. CDR3 nucleotide sequence: TGTGCCAGCAGCCATACGGGGGAACGGTCCTACGAGCAGTACTTC.

The rearrangement joins TRBV30 to TRBJ1-1; 7 positions agree with TRBD1. Trimming cost V 2 bases and J 0 bases; bases outside gene matches: 3. The CDR3 has 14 residues. CDR1 is GTSNPN, CDR2 SVGIG, per germline (reference sequence). The CDR3 nucleotides are TGTGCCTGGAGTCGGGGACAGATGAACACTGAAGCTTTCTTT. It yields the protein CAWSRGQMNTEAFF.

J is TRBJ1-2 and V is TRBV2; possible D gene TRBD1, 6 bases. This CDR3 region has 14 residues. The germline CDR1 and CDR2 sequences are SNHLY and FYNNEI. Trimming took off 7 bases at V and 4 bases at J, with 16 bases between the two ends. DNA of the CDR3: TGTGCCAGCACACTACAGGGCGAATCCTATGGCTACACCTTC. It translates to CASTLQGESYGYTF.

The chain couples TRBV4-1 to TRBJ2-7; TRBD2 matches at 7 bases. The germline V gene has CDR1 MGHRA and CDR2 YSYEKL. CDR3 length: 13 residues. Trimming took 3 bases from V and 7 from J; bases not matched to a gene: 6. CDR3 DNA: TGCGCCAGCAGCCAGGGGAGGGCGGGGGAGCAGTACTTC. Its protein product is CASSQGRAGEQYF.

The genes are TRBV5-1 and TRBJ2-1; 7 bases fit TRBD1. The CDR3 consists of 14 residues. The junction had 1 base not matched to a gene; V was cut back by 4 bases and J by 0 bases. Germline V CDR1 and CDR2: SGHRS, YFSETQ. CDR3 sequence: CASSRDSSYNEQFF. The CDR3, as DNA: TGCGCCAGCAGCCGGGACAGCTCCTACAATGAGCAGTTCTTC.

The J gene is TRBJ2-7, the V gene TRBV5-1; 8 positions match TRBD1. The CDR3 covers 14 residues. V dropped 4 bases and J dropped 4; count of bases not matched to a gene: 7. In germline, CDR1 is SGHRS, CDR2 YFSETQ. CDR3 DNA sequence: TGCGCCAGCAGCCCGACAGGGGACGCGTACGAGCAGTACTTC. Protein: CASSPTGDAYEQYF.